Listed below are T cell receptor beta chains from one sample, sequenced in a study of vaccination effects on CD4 cells after COVID-19. These receptors' antigens are unknown. Data came from immunoSEQ multiplex PCR; TCRdb stores just in-frame clones and leaves some out. The profile shows roughly 70,000 clones, 74% of them singletons. Specimen: CD4+ T cells from PBMCs cultured with HCoV-229E spike peptides, collected after COVID-19 vaccination. The receptors here all came from a human donor who received a COVID-19 vaccine. Each CDR3 is given with its conserved first and last residue. Fields, in order: J gene, CDR3 length, V gene, CDR3 protein.

TRBJ2-2 | 15 | TRBV21-1 | CASSNRQGDTGELFF
TRBJ1-2 | 14 | TRBV5-4 | CASSLLGGAYGYTF
TRBJ1-1 | 14 | TRBV21-1 | CASNNPIETDEAFF
TRBJ2-2 | 17 | TRBV7-8 | CASSLSQGARGTGELFF
TRBJ1-4 | 15 | TRBV18 | CASSSGTGGNEKLFF
TRBJ1-5 | 14 | TRBV5-1 | CASSLGGGFQPQHF
TRBJ2-1 | 16 | TRBV9 | CASSEMGGENYNEQFF
TRBJ2-5 | 14 | TRBV19 | CASSIVASDETQYF
TRBJ2-4 | 15 | TRBV3-1/TRBV3-2 | CASSQGQGAKNIQYF
TRBJ1-4 | 14 | TRBV29-1 | CSVEGYDRGEKLFF
TRBJ2-5 | 14 | TRBV5-1 | CASSSTGGAQTQYF
TRBJ2-6 | 14 | TRBV19 | CASSRRSGANVLTF
TRBJ2-3 | 14 | TRBV29-1 | CSVGRLAGTDTQYF
TRBJ1-5 | 12 | TRBV24-1 | CATSDRDQPQHF
TRBJ2-1 | 15 | TRBV9 | CASSVRGASYNEQFF
TRBJ1-2 | 15 | TRBV5-1 | CASSFSGNTNYGYTF
TRBJ2-1 | 13 | TRBV10-1 | CASIRTSGGFQFF
TRBJ2-3 | 17 | TRBV7-3 | CASSPGTSGRWEDTQYF
TRBJ1-5 | 14 | TRBV6-4 | CASSQTGATQPQHF
TRBJ2-2 | 15 | TRBV6-4 | CASSARGVGTGELFF
TRBJ1-4 | 12 | TRBV6-5 | CASSRTGGIANF
TRBJ1-2 | 17 | TRBV9 | CASSVDETGPEYDGYTF
TRBJ2-3 | 14 | TRBV10-3 | CAIRQRGMTDTQYF
TRBJ2-2 | 14 | TRBV6-5 | CASSQDRGRRELFF
TRBJ2-3 | 16 | TRBV30 | CAWRATLAGAADTQYF
TRBJ2-5 | 16 | TRBV7-8 | CASSLGGRWLQETQYF
TRBJ2-5 | 17 | TRBV5-1 | CASSPGPGGPLQETQYF